The TCR beta chain under discussion was sequenced for a study of PD-1 blockade in classical Hodgkin lymphoma. Time point noted: cycle 4 day 1 (C4D1), after 6 weeks of nivolumab. Relapse after autologous stem cell transplantation occurred in every patient, and brentuximab vedotin exposure varied. It was by magnetic negative selection that CD4+ T cells were purified from thawed PBMCs. CDR1 and CDR2 from the germline V gene are SGHAT and FQNNGV. Trimming took 5 bases from V and 3 from J; bases not matched to a gene: 10. The CDR3 is 16 residues long. Profiled with immunoSEQ multiplex PCR; TCRdb holds only in-frame clones, not every one. Here the sample spans about 25,000 clones, over 80% being singletons.

The chain couples TRBV11-2 to TRBJ1-1; 9 nucleotides agree with TRBD1. The input for sequencing was CD4+ T cells from blood, taken before the fourth cycle of nivolumab. This clonotype originated in a human donor with classical Hodgkin lymphoma. CDR3 residues: CASSPGRDRAHTEAFF. The CDR3 DNA reads TGTGCCAGCAGCCCGGGCCGGGACAGGGCGCACACTGAAGCTTTCTTT.